The present T cell receptor beta chain was sequenced within a study of T cells in localized non-small cell lung cancer. General study findings and limits: Across samples, adjacent lung featured a median roughly 50 of the top 100 tumor clones. Sequencing involved a lone tumor region, leaving heterogeneity possible. Of the tissues analyzed, uninvolved adjacent lung showed maximal T cell clonality, greater than tumor.

The CDR3 spans 17 residues. TCRdb keeps only in-frame clones here, not all; method: immunoSEQ multiplex PCR. The table includes about 1,600 clones, roughly 15% detected once. This clone was counted only a few times. The target antigen is unknown. This sequence was found in a male donor aged 60 or older with stage III squamous cell lung carcinoma. V gene TRBV12-2 combines with J gene TRBJ1-2; the table gives TRBD1 as D, unverified against the DNA. TRBV12-2 is listed as a pseudogene. The material sequenced was normal lung tissue next to the tumor, taken before any cancer treatment. DNA of the CDR3: TGTGCAAGTCGCTTAGACCTCCTGACAGGGGGATCCCATGGCTACACCTTC. Its protein is CASRLDLLTGGSHGYTF.